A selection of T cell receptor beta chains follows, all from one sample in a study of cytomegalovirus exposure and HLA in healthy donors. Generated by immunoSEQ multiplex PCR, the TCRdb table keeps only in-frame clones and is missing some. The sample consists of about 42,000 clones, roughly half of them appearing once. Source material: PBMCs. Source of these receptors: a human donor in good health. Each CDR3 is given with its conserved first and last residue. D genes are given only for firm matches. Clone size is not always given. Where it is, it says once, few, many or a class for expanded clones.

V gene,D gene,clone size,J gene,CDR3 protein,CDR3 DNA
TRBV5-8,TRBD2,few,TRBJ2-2,CASTPGLAGGPNTGELFF,TGTGCCAGCACCCCGGGCCTAGCGGGAGGACCGAACACCGGGGAGCTGTTTTTT
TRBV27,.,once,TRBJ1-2,CASALEGGGYRKDGYTF,TGTGCCAGCGCCCTCGAGGGAGGTGGATATCGGAAAGATGGCTACACCTTC
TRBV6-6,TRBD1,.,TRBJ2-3,CATRQGSTDTQYF,TGTGCCACAAGACAGGGAAGCACAGATACGCAGTATTTT
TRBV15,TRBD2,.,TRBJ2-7,CATSGGSGRSYEQYF,TGTGCCACCAGCGGTGGCAGCGGGAGGTCCTACGAGCAGTACTTC
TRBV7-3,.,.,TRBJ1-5,CASSPRGGRNQPQHF,TGTGCCAGCAGCCCCAGAGGGGGACGGAATCAGCCCCAGCATTTT
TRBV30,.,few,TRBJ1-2,CAWIRDTRYGYTF,TGTGCCTGGATTAGGGACACGCGCTATGGCTACACCTTC
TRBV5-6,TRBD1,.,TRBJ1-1,CASSLVDRAATEAFF,TGTGCCAGCAGCTTGGTGGACAGGGCGGCCACTGAAGCTTTCTTT
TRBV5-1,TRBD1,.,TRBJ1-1,CASSLAIGGGELWTEAFF,TGCGCCAGCAGCTTGGCGATAGGGGGCGGAGAGCTTTGGACTGAAGCTTTCTTT
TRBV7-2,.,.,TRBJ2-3,CASSLGPFRGGSTDTQYF,TGTGCCAGCAGCTTAGGTCCCTTTAGGGGGGGAAGCACAGATACGCAGTATTTT
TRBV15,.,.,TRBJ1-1,CATSRDPGGWGTEAFF,TGTGCCACCAGCAGAGATCCGGGGGGCTGGGGGACTGAAGCTTTCTTT
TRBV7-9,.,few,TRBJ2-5,CASSLGGQETQYF,TGTGCCAGCAGCTTAGGAGGCCAAGAGACCCAGTACTTC
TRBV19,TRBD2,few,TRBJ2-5,CASMKTGGQETQYF,TGTGCCAGTATGAAGACGGGGGGACAAGAGACCCAGTACTTC
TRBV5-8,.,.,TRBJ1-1,CASSLAGGLANTEAFF,TGTGCCAGCAGCTTGGCCGGAGGCCTTGCGAACACTGAAGCTTTCTTT
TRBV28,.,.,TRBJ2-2,CASSAGDSDTGELFF,TGTGCCAGCAGTGCCGGGGATTCGGACACCGGGGAGCTGTTTTTT
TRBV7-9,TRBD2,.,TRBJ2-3,CASTSGSTDTQYF,TGTGCCAGCACTAGCGGCAGCACAGATACGCAGTATTTT